A selection of T cell receptor beta chains follows, all from one sample in a study of blood T cell repertoires in COVID-19. Clones were read by immunoSEQ multiplex PCR, and TCRdb kept only the in-frame ones, dropping some. The table includes about 150,000 clones, less than 85% detected once. Sequenced: peripheral blood. The receptors stem from a woman of 80 years or more with active or convalescent COVID-19. CDR3s include the opening cysteine and the closing phenylalanine or tryptophan. The D gene is left open where the match is weak. Part of the rows lack a size; the others show once, few, many or a class for expanded clones.

J gene | clone size | D gene | CDR3 length | V gene | CDR3 DNA | CDR3 protein
TRBJ1-2 | - | TRBD1 | 14 | TRBV3-1/TRBV3-2 | TGTGCCAGCGGGGACAGGGGGCGGTACTCTGGGGACACCTTC | CASGDRGRYSGDTF
TRBJ1-5 | - | - | 13 | TRBV6-5 | TGTGCCAGCAGCGCATTGCGTTATCAGCCCCAGCATTTT | CASSALRYQPQHF
TRBJ1-3 | - | TRBD1 | 16 | TRBV7-3 | TGTGCCAGCAGCCCATCACCTGGGACAGGAGGAAACACCATATATTTT | CASSPSPGTGGNTIYF
TRBJ2-3 | once | TRBD2 | 15 | TRBV6-5 | TGTGCCAGCAGGAGTGGCGGGAGGCGTGCAGATACGCAGTATTTT | CASRSGGRRADTQYF
TRBJ2-2 | - | TRBD2 | 16 | TRBV19 | TGTGCCAGCACGGGACTAGCGGGAGGGTTTGCCGGGGAGCTGTTTTTT | CASTGLAGGFAGELFF
TRBJ2-2 | - | - | 13 | TRBV10-1 | TGCGCCAGCACGACAGGGAACACCGGGGAGCTGTTTTTT | CASTTGNTGELFF
TRBJ1-1 | - | - | 13 | TRBV7-3 | TGTGCCAGCAGCTTTCGTCGGAACACTGAAGCTTTCTTT | CASSFRRNTEAFF
TRBJ1-3 | - | - | 16 | TRBV5-4 | TGTGCCAGCAGCGACCTCAGGTCGGGATCCCAAAACACCATATATTTT | CASSDLRSGSQNTIYF
TRBJ2-6 | - | TRBD1 | 18 | TRBV6-6 | TGTGCCAGCAGGCGAAGACAGGGGGAGGGCTCTGGGGCCAACGTCCTGACTTTC | CASRRRQGEGSGANVLTF
TRBJ2-1 | - | - | 13 | TRBV6-5 | TGTGCCAGCAGTTACCGCAGTAACAATGAGCAGTTCTTC | CASSYRSNNEQFF
TRBJ1-3 | - | - | 13 | TRBV19 | TGTGCCAGGGTGGGGGGCTCTGGAAACACCATATATTTT | CARVGGSGNTIYF
TRBJ2-5 | - | - | 14 | TRBV19 | TGTGCCAGTAGTGAATCTCAGGGTCGAGAGACCCAGTACTTC | CASSESQGRETQYF
TRBJ1-3 | - | - | 16 | TRBV3-1/TRBV3-2 | TGTGCCAGCAGCCGCGATTGGCGGCACTCTGGAAACACCATATATTTT | CASSRDWRHSGNTIYF
TRBJ2-2 | - | - | 16 | TRBV5-4 | TGTGCCAGCAGCTTGGGCCAGGGACTGGGGACCGGGGAGCTGTTTTTT | CASSLGQGLGTGELFF
TRBJ2-3 | - | TRBD1 | 14 | TRBV6-5 | TGTGCCAGCAGTCGGACAGGGGGCGCAGATACGCAGTATTTT | CASSRTGGADTQYF
TRBJ1-5 | few | - | 14 | TRBV18 | TGTGCCAGCTCACCCCCCATCCAGGGAGGGCCCCAGCATTTT | CASSPPIQGGPQHF
TRBJ2-1 | - | - | 14 | TRBV30 | TGTGCCTGGAGTGACATACAGAGAACCAATGAGCAGTTCTTC | CAWSDIQRTNEQFF
TRBJ1-4 | - | - | 11 | TRBV12-3/TRBV12-4 | TGTGCCAGCAGGAGGAATGAAAAACTGTTTTTT | CASRRNEKLFF
TRBJ2-7 | - | TRBD1 | 14 | TRBV10-2 | TGCGCCAGCGGGGGACAGGTTGAACTCTACGAGCAGTACTTC | CASGGQVELYEQYF
TRBJ2-1 | - | TRBD2 | 16 | TRBV7-6 | TGTGCCAGCAGCCTCCTTGGTAGCGGGAGTGGGGGGGAGCAGTTCTTC | CASSLLGSGSGGEQFF
TRBJ2-3 | - | - | 14 | TRBV19 | TGTGCCAGTAGTGTTAGTCTCACCACAGATACGCAGTATTTT | CASSVSLTTDTQYF
TRBJ2-2 | few | - | 12 | TRBV7-9 | TGTGCCAGCAGCTCTGACACCGGGGAGCTGTTTTTT | CASSSDTGELFF
TRBJ1-2 | - | - | 14 | TRBV3-1/TRBV3-2 | TGTGCCAGCAGCCCCGGACAAGTTAACTATGGCTACACCTTC | CASSPGQVNYGYTF
TRBJ1-3 | - | TRBD1 | 16 | TRBV15 | TGTGCCACCAGCCCCCGGACAGGGAGCTCTGGAAACACCATATATTTT | CATSPRTGSSGNTIYF
TRBJ2-6 | - | - | 15 | TRBV7-9 | TGTGCCAGCAGCTTTGACTCCATTGGGGCCAACGTCCTGACTTTC | CASSFDSIGANVLTF
TRBJ2-7 | - | TRBD1 | 15 | TRBV5-1 | TGCGCCAGCAGCCCGACCCCGCAGGGGGCCTACGAGCAGTACTTC | CASSPTPQGAYEQYF
TRBJ2-3 | - | - | 14 | TRBV4-2 | TGTGCCAGCAGCCAAGATGGGCGCACAGATACGCAGTATTTT | CASSQDGRTDTQYF
TRBJ1-3 | - | TRBD1 | 15 | TRBV7-9 | TGTGCCAGCAGCTTCGGGACAGCCTCTGGAAACACCATATATTTT | CASSFGTASGNTIYF
TRBJ2-1 | - | TRBD2 | 16 | TRBV19 | TGTGCCAGTAGTATAATGGCGGCGGGAGGGCCCAATGAGCAGTTCTTC | CASSIMAAGGPNEQFF
TRBJ2-1 | - | TRBD2 | 17 | TRBV2 | TGTGCCAGCAGTGAAGGGCTAGCGGATCTCTCCTACAATGAGCAGTTCTTC | CASSEGLADLSYNEQFF
TRBJ1-6 | - | - | 13 | TRBV5-1 | TGCGCCAGCAGCTTGGAACTTAATTCACCCCTCCACTTT | CASSLELNSPLHF
TRBJ1-5 | - | - | 15 | TRBV5-6 | TGTGCCAGCAGCTTACAGGGTTTAGGTTATCAGCCCCAGCATTTT | CASSLQGLGYQPQHF
TRBJ2-7 | - | - | 14 | TRBV27 | TGTGCCAGCAGTCCCCATGGAGGGACGGGGGAGCAGTACTTC | CASSPHGGTGEQYF
TRBJ2-3 | - | TRBD2 | 17 | TRBV7-8 | TGTGCCAGCAGCTCCCACGCCACTAGCGAGAGCACAGATACGCAGTATTTT | CASSSHATSESTDTQYF
TRBJ2-3 | - | TRBD2 | 20 | TRBV27 | TGTGCCAGCAGTTTAGTCGCGGGACTAGCGGGTGGATATAGCACAGATACGCAGTATTTT | CASSLVAGLAGGYSTDTQYF
TRBJ1-2 | - | TRBD1 | 16 | TRBV3-1/TRBV3-2 | TGTGCCAGCAGCCAACCTGGACAGGGGGCTAACTATGGCTACACCTTC | CASSQPGQGANYGYTF
TRBJ2-2 | - | TRBD2 | 15 | TRBV5-1 | TGCGCCAGCGGTAGCGGGAGCCCAAACACCGGGGAGCTGTTTTTT | CASGSGSPNTGELFF
TRBJ1-6 | - | - | 17 | TRBV27 | TGTGCCAGCAGTTTCACATTCAGGACAGAAGTCGATTCACCCCTCCACTTT | CASSFTFRTEVDSPLHF
TRBJ2-7 | - | - | 14 | TRBV6-4 | TGTGCCAGCAGCGAGGTCGTTCGGTCCTACGAGCAGTACTTC | CASSEVVRSYEQYF
TRBJ2-3 | - | - | 16 | TRBV4-1 | TGCGCCAGCAGCCAAGGGTTAGCGGACCCCACAGATACGCAGTATTTT | CASSQGLADPTDTQYF
TRBJ2-1 | once | TRBD2 | 17 | TRBV9 | TGTGCCAGCAGCGTTAGCGGGAGTACGGTCCCCTCCAATGAGCAGTTCTTC | CASSVSGSTVPSNEQFF